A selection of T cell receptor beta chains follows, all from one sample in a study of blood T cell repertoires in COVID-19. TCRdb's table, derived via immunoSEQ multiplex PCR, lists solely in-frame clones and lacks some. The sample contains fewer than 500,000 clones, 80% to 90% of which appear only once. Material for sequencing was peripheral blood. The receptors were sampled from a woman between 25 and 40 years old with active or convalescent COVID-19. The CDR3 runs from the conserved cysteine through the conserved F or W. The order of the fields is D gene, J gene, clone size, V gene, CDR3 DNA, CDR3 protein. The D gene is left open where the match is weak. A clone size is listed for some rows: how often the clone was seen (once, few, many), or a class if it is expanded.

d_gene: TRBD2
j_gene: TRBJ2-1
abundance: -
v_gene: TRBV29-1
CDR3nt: TGCAGCGTTGAGGTGGGAGGGAGCGGGGATGAGCAGTTCTTC
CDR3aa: CSVEVGGSGDEQFF

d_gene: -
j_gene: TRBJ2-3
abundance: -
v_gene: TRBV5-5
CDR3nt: TGTGCCAGCAGCTTGGCAGTAGGAGGGGACTGGCATTACACAGATACGCAGTATTTT
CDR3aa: CASSLAVGGDWHYTDTQYF

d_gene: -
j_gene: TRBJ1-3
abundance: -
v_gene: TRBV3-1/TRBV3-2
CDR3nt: TGTGCCAGCAGCGAGGGCGGTGGAAACACCATATATTTT
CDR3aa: CASSEGGGNTIYF

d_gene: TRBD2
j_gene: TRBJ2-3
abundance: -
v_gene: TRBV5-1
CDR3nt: TGCGCCAGCAGCTTAGCACTAGCGGGAGTATCAGTGAGAGATACGCAGTATTTT
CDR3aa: CASSLALAGVSVRDTQYF

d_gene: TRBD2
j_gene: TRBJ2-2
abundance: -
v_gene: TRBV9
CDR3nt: TGTGCCAGCAGCGTAGCATTGCGGGGGGGCGTCGGGGAGCTGTTTTTT
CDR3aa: CASSVALRGGVGELFF

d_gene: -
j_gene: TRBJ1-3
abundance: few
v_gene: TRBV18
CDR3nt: TGTGCCAGCTCACCCACCGGGCCGGGGTCTCGGCCTGGAGGGAACACCATATATTTT
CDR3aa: CASSPTGPGSRPGGNTIYF

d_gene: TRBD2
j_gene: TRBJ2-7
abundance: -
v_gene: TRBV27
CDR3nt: TGTGCCAGCAGTTTCAAGCTAAGACTAGCGGGAGGTGAGGACTACGAGCAGTACTTC
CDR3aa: CASSFKLRLAGGEDYEQYF

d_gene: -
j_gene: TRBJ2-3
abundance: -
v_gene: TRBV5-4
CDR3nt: TGTGCCAGCAGCTCACCACAAGGGCGGGGGCCCACAGATACGCAGTATTTT
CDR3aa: CASSSPQGRGPTDTQYF

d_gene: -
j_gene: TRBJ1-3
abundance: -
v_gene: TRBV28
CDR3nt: TGTGCCAGCAGTTATCAGCGAACCATATATTTT
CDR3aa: CASSYQRTIYF

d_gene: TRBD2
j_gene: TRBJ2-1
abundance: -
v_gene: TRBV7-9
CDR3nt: TGTGCCAGCAGCTCGACTAGCGGGAGTTCATACAATGAGCAGTTCTTC
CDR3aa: CASSSTSGSSYNEQFF

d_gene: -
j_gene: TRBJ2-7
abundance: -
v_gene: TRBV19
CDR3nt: TGTGCCAGTAGTATTGTATTGGGGAGGTCCTACGAGCAGTACTTC
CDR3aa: CASSIVLGRSYEQYF

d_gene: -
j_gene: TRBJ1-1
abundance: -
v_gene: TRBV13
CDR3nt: TGTGCCAGCAGCTTAGACCCAGGGGTGGGCACTGAAGCTTTCTTT
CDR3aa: CASSLDPGVGTEAFF

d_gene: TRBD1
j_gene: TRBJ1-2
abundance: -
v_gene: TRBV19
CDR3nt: TGTGCCAGTAGACCTACAGGGGGGGGATATGGCTACACCTTC
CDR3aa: CASRPTGGGYGYTF

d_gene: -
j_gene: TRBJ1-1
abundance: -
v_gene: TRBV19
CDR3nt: TGTGCCAGTAGTACGGTGATCCCTTACACTGAAGCTTTCTTT
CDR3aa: CASSTVIPYTEAFF

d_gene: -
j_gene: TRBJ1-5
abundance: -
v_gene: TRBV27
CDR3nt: TGTGCCAGCAGTCCCCTTATATACCGAGATAGCAATCAGCCCCAGCATTTT
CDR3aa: CASSPLIYRDSNQPQHF

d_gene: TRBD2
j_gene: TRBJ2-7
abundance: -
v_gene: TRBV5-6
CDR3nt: TGTGCCAGCAGCCTGGCCGTGGGACTAGCGGGAGTCGAGCAGTACTTC
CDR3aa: CASSLAVGLAGVEQYF

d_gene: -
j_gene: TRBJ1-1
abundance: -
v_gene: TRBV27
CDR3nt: TGTGCCAGCAGGATCGGGGTTGAAGCTTTCTTT
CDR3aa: CASRIGVEAFF

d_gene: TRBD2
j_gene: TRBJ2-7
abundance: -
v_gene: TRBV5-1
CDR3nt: TGCGCCAGCAGCCTCGGGACTACCTTCTACGAGCAGTACTTC
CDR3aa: CASSLGTTFYEQYF

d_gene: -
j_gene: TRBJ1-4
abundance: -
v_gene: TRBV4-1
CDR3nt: TGCGCCAGCAGCCCCCTAGGGGCAGACGAACTTAATGAAAAACTGTTTTTT
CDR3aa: CASSPLGADELNEKLFF

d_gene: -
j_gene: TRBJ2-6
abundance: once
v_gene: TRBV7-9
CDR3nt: TGTGCCAGCAGCACAGGAAACTCTGGGGCCAACGTCCTGACTTTC
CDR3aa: CASSTGNSGANVLTF

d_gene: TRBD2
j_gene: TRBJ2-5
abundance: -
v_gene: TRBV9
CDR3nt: TGTGCCAGCAGCCCTCGACTAGCGGGAGTAATCGAGACCCAGTACTTC
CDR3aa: CASSPRLAGVIETQYF

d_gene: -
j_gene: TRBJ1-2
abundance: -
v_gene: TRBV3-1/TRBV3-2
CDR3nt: TGTGCCAGCAGCCAATCTCAGGACACCACCTATGGCTACACCTTC
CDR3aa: CASSQSQDTTYGYTF

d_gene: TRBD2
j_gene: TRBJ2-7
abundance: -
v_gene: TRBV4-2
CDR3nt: TGTGCCAGCAGCTCAAGGGGGCTAGCGGGAGCTTACGAGCAGTACTTC
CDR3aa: CASSSRGLAGAYEQYF

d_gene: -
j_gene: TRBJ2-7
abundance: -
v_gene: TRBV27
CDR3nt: TGTGCCAGCAGTTTAAACAGAAGAGAGCAGTACTTC
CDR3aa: CASSLNRREQYF

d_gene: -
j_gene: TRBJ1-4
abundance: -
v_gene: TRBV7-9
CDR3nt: TGTGCCAGCAGCTTAGAGGGAGCAACTAATGAAAAACTGTTTTTT
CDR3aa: CASSLEGATNEKLFF

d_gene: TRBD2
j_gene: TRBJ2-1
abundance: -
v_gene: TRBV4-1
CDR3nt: TGCGCCAGCAGCTTCTATACCGGGAGGGAGGGCAATGAGCAGTTCTTC
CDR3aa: CASSFYTGREGNEQFF

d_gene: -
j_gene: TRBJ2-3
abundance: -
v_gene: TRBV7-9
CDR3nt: TGTGCCAGCAGCTTAAGCCCAGACAGACTCACAGATACGCAGTATTTT
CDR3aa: CASSLSPDRLTDTQYF

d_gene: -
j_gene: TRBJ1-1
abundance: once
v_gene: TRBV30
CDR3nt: TGTGCCTGGAGCGGACAGAACACTGAAGCTTTCTTT
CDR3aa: CAWSGQNTEAFF

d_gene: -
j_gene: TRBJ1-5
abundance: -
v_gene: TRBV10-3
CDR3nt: TGTGCCACCACGGACAGAAATCAGCCCCAGCATTTT
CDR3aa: CATTDRNQPQHF

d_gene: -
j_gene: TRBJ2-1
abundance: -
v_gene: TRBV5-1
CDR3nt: TGCGCCAGCAGAATTGAACTAGATTTGTATGAGCAGTTCTTC
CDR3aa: CASRIELDLYEQFF

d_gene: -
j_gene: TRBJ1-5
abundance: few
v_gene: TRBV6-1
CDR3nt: TGTGCCAGCAGTGAAGTTTTGGTCAAAAATAGACCCCAGCATTTT
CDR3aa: CASSEVLVKNRPQHF

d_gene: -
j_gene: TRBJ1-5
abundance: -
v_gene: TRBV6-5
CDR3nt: TGTGCCAGCAGTTGGGGGCAAGGCAATCAGCCCCAGCATTTT
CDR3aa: CASSWGQGNQPQHF

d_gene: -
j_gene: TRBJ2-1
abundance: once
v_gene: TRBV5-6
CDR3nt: TGTGCCAGCAGCTCATCAAGCGGCCCGTTCTTC
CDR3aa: CASSSSSGPFF

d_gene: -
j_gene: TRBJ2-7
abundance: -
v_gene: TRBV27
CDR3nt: TGTGCCAGCAGTTTTTCTGGCGGGAACTACGAGCAGTACTTC
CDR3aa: CASSFSGGNYEQYF

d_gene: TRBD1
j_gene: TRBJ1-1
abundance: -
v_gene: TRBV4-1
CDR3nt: TGCGCCAGCAGCCAAGGGAAACAGGGGGAAACTGAAGCTTTCTTT
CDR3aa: CASSQGKQGETEAFF

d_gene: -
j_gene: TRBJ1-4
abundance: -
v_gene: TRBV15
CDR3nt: TGTGCCACCAGCAGAGGGCGGACAGCAACTAATGAAAAACTGTTTTTT
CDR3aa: CATSRGRTATNEKLFF

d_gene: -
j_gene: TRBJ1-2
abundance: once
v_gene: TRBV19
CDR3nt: TGTGCCAGTAGTATGGACGGACGGTGGGAGAACTATGGCTACACCTTC
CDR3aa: CASSMDGRWENYGYTF

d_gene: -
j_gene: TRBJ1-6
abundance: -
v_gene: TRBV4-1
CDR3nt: TGCGCCAGCAGCCAAGGATACTCAGGCACACCCCTCCACTTT
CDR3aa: CASSQGYSGTPLHF

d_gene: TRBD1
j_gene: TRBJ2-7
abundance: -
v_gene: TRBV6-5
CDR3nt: TGTGCCAGCAGAGAGGGGGCGAAGTACGAGCAGTACTTC
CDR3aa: CASREGAKYEQYF

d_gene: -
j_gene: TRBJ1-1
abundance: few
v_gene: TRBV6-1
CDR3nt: TGTGCCAGCAGTGACAAAGAGCAAAACACTGAAGCTTTCTTT
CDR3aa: CASSDKEQNTEAFF

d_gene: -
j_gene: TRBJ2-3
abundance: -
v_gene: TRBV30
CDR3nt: TGTGCCTGGAGTGTTCCGGGGTTGACAGATACGCAGTATTTT
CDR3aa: CAWSVPGLTDTQYF

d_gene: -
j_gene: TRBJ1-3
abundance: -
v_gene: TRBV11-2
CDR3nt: TGTGCCAGCAGCTTAGTTTATACAGGGACAAGCTCTGGAAACACCATATATTTT
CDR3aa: CASSLVYTGTSSGNTIYF

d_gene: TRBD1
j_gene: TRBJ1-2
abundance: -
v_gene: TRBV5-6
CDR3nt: TGTGCCAGCAGCTCGGAGGGGGCGCGTTATGGCTACACCTTC
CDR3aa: CASSSEGARYGYTF

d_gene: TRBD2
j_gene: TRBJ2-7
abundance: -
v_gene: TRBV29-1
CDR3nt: TGCAGTTTCGGGGGGTCGGGAGAGCAGTACTTC
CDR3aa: CSFGGSGEQYF

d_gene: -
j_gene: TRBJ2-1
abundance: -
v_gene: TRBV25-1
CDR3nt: TGTGCCAGCAGGGCTAGTCCGTCCTCTGAGCAGTTCTTC
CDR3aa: CASRASPSSEQFF